The source of this T cell receptor (beta chain) is a study of shared clonotypes between healthy human individuals (dated by TCRdb to the early 2020s). Concerning the study at large: The cohort comprised two women and three men aged 18 to 49 years. To estimate repertoire size and how much clonotypes are shared between individuals, the study performed deep sequencing of blood TCR repertoires from about five healthy adults. To increase sequencing depth and limit assay-specific biases, TCR repertoire library preparation and sequencing were carried out by different laboratories using diverse techniques. Leukapheresis yielded between about 0.8 and 9.5 billion PBMCs per donor. What the authors observed across the whole study: Sampling was restricted to blood, and TCR repertoires in tissues likely differ from the TCR repertoires found in blood. Because the study included only a small number of donors, the genetic and exposure-history diversity represented was limited. Based on pairwise subsampling, the degree of clonotype sharing among donors was expected to be affected by sequencing depth.

The germline V gene gives CDR1 as SGHRS and CDR2 as YFSETQ. Inclusive of the bounding cysteine and phenylalanine, the CDR3 is 13 residues long. Only CDR3 DNA remains: 39 bases, in frame from the first base. V is clipped by 1 base and J by 2 bases, and the sequence between their germline boundaries is 7 bases long. Donors were healthy HIV-negative adults with no recently reported acute infections or vaccinations. All donors were Caucasian adults living in Nashville, Tennessee, USA. For unsorted samples, about 90 million PBMCs were counted, and genomic DNA was extracted using the QIAamp DNA Blood Mini kit. After blood collection by leukapheresis, PBMCs were isolated using Ficoll-Histopaque density gradient centrifugation and then cryopreserved in the vapor phase of liquid nitrogen. TCR CDR3 regions were amplified from genomic DNA by multiplex PCR using the deep immunoSEQ assay. For each cell subset, the extracted genomic DNA was distributed evenly across all wells of several immunoSEQ 96-well plates, and each plate served as one replicate. For unsorted PBMC, around 310 ng of genomic DNA, equivalent to 30,000 to 35,000 T cell genomes, went into each replicate PCR. Genomic DNA from unsorted PBMC was sequenced over ten immunoSEQ deep assay plates. Purified libraries were quantified with a Qubit 3.0 fluorometer, sized on a Bioanalyzer 2100, and re-quantified with the KAPA Library Quantification kit. A separate single-read 150-cycle Illumina NextSeq 550 flow cell was used to sequence each immunoSEQ 96-well plate. On the authors' methods: The immunoSEQ output contained only junctional sequences without quality scores, so filtering could not match that applied to full-length reads. Sequences were annotated with PyIR, a Python wrapper for IgBLAST v1.9, and V/J genes and CDR3 were assigned using IMGT germline references. Reads were filtered out if the reads had weak V/J assignments (E-value above 1e-6), no CDR3, stop codons, out-of-frame junctions, or ambiguous translated residues. V3J clonotypes were defined by identical inferred V gene, J gene, and CDR3 amino acid sequence. Percentage overlap between repertoires was calculated by dividing the number of shared unique clonotypes by the size of the smaller repertoire. Three approaches were used to assess repertoire richness: RTK rarefaction, the Chao1 estimator, and Recon v2.1 estimates of unobserved clonotypes. The table comes from immuneACCESS by way of TCRdb, which keeps in-frame sequences with V and J called. Part of the clones is missing from these tables; in studies checked, under half for an unresolved V gene and the rest for unknown reasons. That table furnishes V, J and clone size, whereas the DNA furnished D and trimming. This sample gives about 490,000 clones in total; 76% of them show up just once. 10% to 15% of the sample is held by the ten biggest clonotypes.

As for this clone: The antigen it binds to is not known. Base quality data are lacking; no much larger clone is found one base away.

The chain couples TRBV5-1 to TRBJ2-7; no D gene call is confident. The sample consisted of PBMCs. The source of this sequence is a woman in her thirties or forties in good health. Some clones in this sample may be carry-over from other donors' samples. In nucleotides, the sequence is TGCGCCAGCAGCTTGAGCAGGACCTACGAGCAGTACTTC. The encoded protein is CASSLSRTYEQYF.